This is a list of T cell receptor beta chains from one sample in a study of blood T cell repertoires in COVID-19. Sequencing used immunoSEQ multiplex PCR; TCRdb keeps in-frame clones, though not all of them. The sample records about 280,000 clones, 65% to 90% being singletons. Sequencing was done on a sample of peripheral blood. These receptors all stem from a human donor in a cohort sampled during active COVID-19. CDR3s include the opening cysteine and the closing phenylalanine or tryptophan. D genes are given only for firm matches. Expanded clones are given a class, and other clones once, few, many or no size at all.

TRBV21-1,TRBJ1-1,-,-,TGTGCCAGCAGCAAAGAGTATGATACAGAAGAGAACACTGAAGCTTTCTTT,CASSKEYDTEENTEAFF
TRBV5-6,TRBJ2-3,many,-,TGTGCCAGCGAACCTACGTCGGGAGCAGATACGCAGTATTTT,CASEPTSGADTQYF
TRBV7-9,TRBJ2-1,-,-,TGTGCCAGCAGCATCGGGGTAAGCTCCTACAATGAGCAGTTCTTC,CASSIGVSSYNEQFF
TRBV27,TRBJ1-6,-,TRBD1,TGTGCCAGCAGTTCAGGGACAGGGATTTATTCACCCCTCCACTTT,CASSSGTGIYSPLHF
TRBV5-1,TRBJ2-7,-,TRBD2,TGCGCCAGCAGCTTAGGTACTAGCGGGGGGAGCTCCTACGAGCAGTACTTC,CASSLGTSGGSSYEQYF
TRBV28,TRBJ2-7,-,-,TGTGCCAGCAGTCGCTCCTACGAGCAGTACTTC,CASSRSYEQYF
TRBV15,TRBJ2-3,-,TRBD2,TGTGCCACCAGCAGAGATCGACTAGCGGGGAGATCAGATACGCAGTATTTT,CATSRDRLAGRSDTQYF
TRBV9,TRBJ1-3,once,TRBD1,TGTGCCAGCAGCGCGCTACAGGGGGCGGGTGGAAACACCATATATTTT,CASSALQGAGGNTIYF
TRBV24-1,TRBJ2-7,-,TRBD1,TGTGCCACCAGTGATCCCTCGACAGGGTACGAGCAGTACTTC,CATSDPSTGYEQYF
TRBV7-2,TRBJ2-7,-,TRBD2,TGTGCCAGCAGCCCTGGGGGGACTAGCGGATACGAGCAGTACTTC,CASSPGGTSGYEQYF
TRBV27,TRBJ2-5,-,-,TGTGCCAGCAGTTTATCGCAGGGGGAGACCCAGTACTTC,CASSLSQGETQYF
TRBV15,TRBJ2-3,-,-,TGTGCCACCAGCAGAGAGCTCCCCGGACTCCCCACAGATACGCAGTATTTT,CATSRELPGLPTDTQYF
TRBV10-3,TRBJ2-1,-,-,TGTGCCATCAGTGCCCGTGTTAATGAGCAGTTCTTC,CAISARVNEQFF
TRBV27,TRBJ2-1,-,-,TGTGCCAGCAGGCAGGGTAGGACCTACAATGAGCAGTTCTTC,CASRQGRTYNEQFF
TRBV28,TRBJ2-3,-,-,TGTGCCACCACTTTCCCAGGGGGCACAGATACGCAGTATTTT,CATTFPGGTDTQYF
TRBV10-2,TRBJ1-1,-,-,TGCGCCAGCGTGGCGAACACTGAAGCTTTCTTT,CASVANTEAFF
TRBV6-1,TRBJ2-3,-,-,TGTGCCAGCAGTGAAGGGGCGGGTATCATGTCACAATCCGGATTT,CASSEGAGIMSQSGF
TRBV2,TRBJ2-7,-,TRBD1,TGTGCCGGTAGGACAGGGGGCTCCTACGAGCAGTACTTC,CAGRTGGSYEQYF
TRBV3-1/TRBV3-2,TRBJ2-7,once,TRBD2,TGTGCCAGCAGCCAAGATGGGACTAGCGGGAGGGGCGAGCAGTACTTC,CASSQDGTSGRGEQYF
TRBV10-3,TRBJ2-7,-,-,TGTGCCATCTCGACATTCACCTACGAGCAGTACTTC,CAISTFTYEQYF
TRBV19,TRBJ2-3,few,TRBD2,TGTGCCAGTAGTATAGAAAGCGGGAGGCCCGAAAGCACAGATACGCAGTATTTT,CASSIESGRPESTDTQYF
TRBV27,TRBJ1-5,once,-,TGTGCCAGCAGTCCCGGGACTGGCAATCAGCCCCAGCATTTT,CASSPGTGNQPQHF
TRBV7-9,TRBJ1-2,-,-,TGTGCCAGCAGCTTTGACGGACAGTCCGATTATGGCTACACCTTC,CASSFDGQSDYGYTF
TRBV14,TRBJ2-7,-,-,TGTGCCAGCAGCCCGTGGGGTAGCGGCTCCTACGAGCAGTACTTC,CASSPWGSGSYEQYF
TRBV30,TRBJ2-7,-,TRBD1,TGTGCCTGGGGTCGGGACAGAGTCGGCGAGCAGTACTTC,CAWGRDRVGEQYF